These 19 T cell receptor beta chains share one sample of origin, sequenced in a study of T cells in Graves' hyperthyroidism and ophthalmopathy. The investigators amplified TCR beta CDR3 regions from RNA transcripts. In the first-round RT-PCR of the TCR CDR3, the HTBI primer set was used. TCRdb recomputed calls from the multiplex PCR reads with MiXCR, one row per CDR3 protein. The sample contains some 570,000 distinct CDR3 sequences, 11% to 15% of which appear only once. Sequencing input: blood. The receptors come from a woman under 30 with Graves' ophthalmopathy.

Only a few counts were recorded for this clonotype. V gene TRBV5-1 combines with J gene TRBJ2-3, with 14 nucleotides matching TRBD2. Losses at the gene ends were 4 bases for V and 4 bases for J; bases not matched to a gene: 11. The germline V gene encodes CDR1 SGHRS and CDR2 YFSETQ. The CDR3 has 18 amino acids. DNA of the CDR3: TGCGCCAGCAGCGCGACAGGGGGACTAGCGGGAGCCTCAGATACGCAGTATTTT. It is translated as CASSATGGLAGASDTQYF.

This chain's CDR3 is CARIPLTSGRSWGGELFF. The CDR3 coding sequence is TGTGCCCGCATCCCTCTGACTAGCGGGAGAAGTTGGGGCGGGGAGCTGTTTTTT. The chain is built from TRBV27 and TRBJ2-2; TRBD2 matches 12 bases. Germline V CDR1 and CDR2: MNHEY, SMNVEV (reference sequence). The CDR3 runs to 18 residues. The ends lost 11 bases at V and 7 bases at J; junction bases unmatched: 20.

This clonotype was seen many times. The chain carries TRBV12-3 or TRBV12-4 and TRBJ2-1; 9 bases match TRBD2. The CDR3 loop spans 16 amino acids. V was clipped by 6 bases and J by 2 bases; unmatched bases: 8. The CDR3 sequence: CASSARLAEPYNEQFF. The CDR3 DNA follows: TGTGCCAGCAGCGCTCGACTAGCGGAACCCTACAATGAGCAGTTCTTC.

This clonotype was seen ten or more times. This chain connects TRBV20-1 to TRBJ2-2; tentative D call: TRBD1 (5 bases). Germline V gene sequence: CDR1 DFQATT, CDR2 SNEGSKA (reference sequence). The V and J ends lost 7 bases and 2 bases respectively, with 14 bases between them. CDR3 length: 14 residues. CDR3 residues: CSVRPWGNTGELFF. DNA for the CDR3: TGCAGTGTTCGCCCCTGGGGCAACACCGGGGAGCTGTTTTTT.

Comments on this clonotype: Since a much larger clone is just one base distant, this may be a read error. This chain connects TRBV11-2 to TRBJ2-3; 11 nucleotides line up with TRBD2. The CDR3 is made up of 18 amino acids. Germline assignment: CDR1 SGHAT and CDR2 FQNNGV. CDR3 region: CDSSLATRTSGSTDTQYF. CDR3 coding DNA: TGTGACAGCAGCTTAGCAACTCGGACTAGCGGGAGCACAGATACGCAGTATTTT.

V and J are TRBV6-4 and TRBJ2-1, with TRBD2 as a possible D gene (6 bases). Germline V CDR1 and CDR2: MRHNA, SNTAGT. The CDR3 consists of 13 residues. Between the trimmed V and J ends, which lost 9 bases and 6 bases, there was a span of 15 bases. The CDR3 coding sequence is TGTGCCAGGTCCCAGGAGGGCCGCAATGAGCAGTTCTTC. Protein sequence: CARSQEGRNEQFF.

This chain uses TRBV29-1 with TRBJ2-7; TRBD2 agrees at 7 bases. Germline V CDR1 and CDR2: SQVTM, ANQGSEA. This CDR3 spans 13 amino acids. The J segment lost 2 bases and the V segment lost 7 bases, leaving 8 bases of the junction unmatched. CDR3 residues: CSAETSTTYEQYF. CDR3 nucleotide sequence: TGCAGCGCAGAGACTAGCACCACCTACGAGCAGTACTTC.

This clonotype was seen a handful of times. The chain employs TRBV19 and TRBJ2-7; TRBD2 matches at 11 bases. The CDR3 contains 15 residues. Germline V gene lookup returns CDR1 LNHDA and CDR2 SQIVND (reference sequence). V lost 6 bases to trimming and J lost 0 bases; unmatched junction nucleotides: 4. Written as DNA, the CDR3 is TGTGCCAGTAGAGGGACTAGCGGAAACTCCTACGAGCAGTACTTC. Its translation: CASRGTSGNSYEQYF.

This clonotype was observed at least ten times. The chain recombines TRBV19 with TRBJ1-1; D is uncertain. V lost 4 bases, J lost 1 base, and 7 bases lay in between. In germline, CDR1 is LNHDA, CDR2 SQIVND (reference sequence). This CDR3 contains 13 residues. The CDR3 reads CASSTTENTEAFF. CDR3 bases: TGTGCCAGTAGTACTACAGAGAACACTGAAGCTTTCTTT.

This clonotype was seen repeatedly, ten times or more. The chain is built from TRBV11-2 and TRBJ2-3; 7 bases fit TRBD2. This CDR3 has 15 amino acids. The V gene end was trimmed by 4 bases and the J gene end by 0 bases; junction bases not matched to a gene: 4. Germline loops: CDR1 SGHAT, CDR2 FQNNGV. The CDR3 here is CASSSISGSTDTQYF. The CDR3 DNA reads TGTGCCAGCAGCTCGATTAGCGGGAGCACAGATACGCAGTATTTT. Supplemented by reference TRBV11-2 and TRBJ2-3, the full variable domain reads EAGVAQSPRYKIIEKRQSVAFWCNPISGHATLYWYQQILGQGPKLLIQFQNNGVVDDSQLPKDRFSAERLKGVDSTLKIQPAKLEDSAVYLCASSSISGSTDTQYFGPGTRLTVL.

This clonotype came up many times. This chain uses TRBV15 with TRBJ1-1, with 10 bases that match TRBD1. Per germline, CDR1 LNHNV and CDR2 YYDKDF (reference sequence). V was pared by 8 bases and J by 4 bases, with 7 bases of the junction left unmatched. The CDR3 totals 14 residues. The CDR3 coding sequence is TGTGCCACCGGCACGGACAGGGGGGGCACTGAAGCTTTCTTT. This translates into CATGTDRGGTEAFF.

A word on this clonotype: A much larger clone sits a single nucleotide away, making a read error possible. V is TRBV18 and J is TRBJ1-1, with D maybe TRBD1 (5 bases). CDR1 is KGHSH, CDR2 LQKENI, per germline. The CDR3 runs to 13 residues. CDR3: CAGSPRGETEAFF. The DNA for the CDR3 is TGTGCCGGCTCACCAAGGGGTGAGACTGAAGCTTTCTTT.

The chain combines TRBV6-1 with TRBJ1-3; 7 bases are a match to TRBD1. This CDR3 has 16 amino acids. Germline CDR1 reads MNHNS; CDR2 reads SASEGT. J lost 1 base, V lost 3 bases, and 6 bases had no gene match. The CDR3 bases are TGTGCCAGCAGTGATCGATCGACAGGGTCTGGAAACACCATATATTTT. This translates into CASSDRSTGSGNTIYF.

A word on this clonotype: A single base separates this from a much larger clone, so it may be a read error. The CDR3 here is CVSSSGDGEKLFF. The CDR3, as DNA: TGTGTCAGCAGCTCAGGGGATGGTGAAAAACTGTTTTTT. This sequence joins TRBV11-3 and TRBJ1-4; D might be TRBD1 (6 bases). CDR1 is SGHNT and CDR2 is YENEEA in the germline V gene. The CDR3 is 13 amino acids.

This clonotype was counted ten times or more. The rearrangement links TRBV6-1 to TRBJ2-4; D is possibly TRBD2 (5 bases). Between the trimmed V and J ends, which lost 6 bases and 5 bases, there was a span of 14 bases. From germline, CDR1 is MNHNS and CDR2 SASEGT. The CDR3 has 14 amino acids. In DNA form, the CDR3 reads TGTGCCAGCAGAACGGCCGGGATCCAAAACATTCAGTACTTC. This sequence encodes CASRTAGIQNIQYF.

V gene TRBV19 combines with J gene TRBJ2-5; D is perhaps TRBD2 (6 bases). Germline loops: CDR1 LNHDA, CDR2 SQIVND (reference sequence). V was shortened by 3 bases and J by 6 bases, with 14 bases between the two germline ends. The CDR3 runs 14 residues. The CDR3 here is CASSIGPGRKTQYF. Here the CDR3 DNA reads TGTGCCAGTAGTATCGGTCCAGGGAGGAAGACCCAGTACTTC.

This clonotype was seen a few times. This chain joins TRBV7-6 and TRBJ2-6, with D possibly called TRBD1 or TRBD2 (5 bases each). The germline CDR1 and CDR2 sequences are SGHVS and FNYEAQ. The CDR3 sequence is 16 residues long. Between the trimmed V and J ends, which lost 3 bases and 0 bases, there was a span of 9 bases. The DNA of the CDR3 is TGTGCCAGCAGCTTGGTAGGGACCTCTGGGGCCAACGTCCTGACTTTC. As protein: CASSLVGTSGANVLTF.

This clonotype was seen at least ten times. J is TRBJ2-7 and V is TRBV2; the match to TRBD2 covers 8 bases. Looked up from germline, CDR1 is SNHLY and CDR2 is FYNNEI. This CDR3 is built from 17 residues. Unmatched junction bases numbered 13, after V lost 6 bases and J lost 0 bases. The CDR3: CASRGAGVATSSYEQYF. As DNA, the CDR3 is TGTGCCAGCAGAGGAGCGGGAGTCGCGACCAGCTCCTACGAGCAGTACTTC.

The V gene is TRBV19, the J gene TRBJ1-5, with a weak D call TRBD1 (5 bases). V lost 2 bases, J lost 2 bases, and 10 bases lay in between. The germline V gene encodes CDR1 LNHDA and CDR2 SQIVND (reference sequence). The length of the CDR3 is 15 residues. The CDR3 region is CASSITGGGNQPQHF. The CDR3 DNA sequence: TGTGCCAGTAGTATAACGGGGGGGGGCAATCAGCCCCAGCATTTT.